This T cell receptor (beta chain) originates from a study of T cell responses to AZD1222 COVID-19 vaccine. TCRdb's table, derived via immunoSEQ multiplex PCR, lists solely in-frame clones and lacks some. Found here are 100,000 or so clones, roughly 84% of them singletons; the top ten hold roughly 14%. This clone was observed a handful of times. Its specificity is not known. Study results and caveats: Within unmutated variant regions lay the reported targets of nearly half of spike-specific TCRs. Spike-specific TCR breadth rose after two AZD1222 doses, and depth rose as well. Most donors were white British, females outnumbered males, and clonal diversity was possibly underestimated. Samples come after the peak T cell response, not at day 14.

The germline gives CDR1 MGHDK, CDR2 SYGVNS. V was cut by 3 bases and J by 3 bases, with 11 bases left in between. This CDR3 has 14 residues. The chain has TRBV25-1 and TRBJ2-5; D is uncertain. Sequencing used peripheral blood, obtained on day 0 of AZD1222 vaccination. The clonotype originates from an adult in good health. The CDR3 region is CASSDYGSKETQYF. CDR3 nucleotide sequence: TGTGCCAGCAGTGATTACGGTTCTAAAGAGACCCAGTACTTC.